The TCR beta chain under discussion was sequenced for a study of cytomegalovirus exposure and HLA in healthy donors. PCR used 60 Vbeta primers and 13 Jbeta primers. Clones were sequenced by immunoSEQ multiplex PCR, and TCRdb holds only the in-frame ones, with some missing. The table records around 100,000 clones, roughly 73% of them present only once. The germline gives CDR1 SQVTM, CDR2 ANQGSEA. This CDR3 is 14 amino acids long. Trimming pared 7 bases from V and 8 bases from J, leaving 22 bases between. The V call is TRBV29-1, the J call TRBJ2-3, with a tentative D call TRBD1 (6 bases). The clonotype was recovered from a man in his forties or fifties in good health and CMV-seronegative. Sample: PBMCs. CDR3 nucleotides: TGCAGCGCTGGGGGCAGCTCCGGAACGGGTACGCAGTATTTT. Translated, it gives CSAGGSSGTGTQYF.